These 24 T cell receptor beta chains came from one sample sequenced in a study of OX40 agonist ivuxolimab in advanced cancers. The method was immunoSEQ multiplex PCR; TCRdb's version includes in-frame clones alone and lacks a portion of them. The sample contains about 50,000 clones, 84% of which appear only once. The sample here was CD4+ or CD8+ T cells sorted from blood, taken in a trial of the OX40 agonist ivuxolimab. Receptors originate from an adult with an advanced solid tumor such as melanoma, head and neck, liver or kidney cancer.

The chain combines TRBV4-1 with TRBJ1-2; D remains ambiguous. Per the germline V gene, CDR1 is MGHRA and CDR2 is YSYEKL. The CDR3 spans 14 residues. V dropped 0 bases and J dropped 4 bases, with 9 bases sitting between them. This CDR3 is CASSQEKVAYGYTF. The CDR3 DNA reads as TGCGCCAGCAGCCAAGAAAAGGTGGCCTATGGCTACACCTTC.

The chain has TRBV27 and TRBJ2-7; D call uncertain. Germline values: CDR1 MNHEY, CDR2 SMNVEV (reference sequence). V was shortened by 2 bases and J by 0 bases, with 8 bases between the two germline ends. The CDR3 has 14 residues. CDR3 nucleotide sequence: TGTGCCAGCAGTTTAGACTGGAGCTCCTACGAGCAGTACTTC. Protein product: CASSLDWSSYEQYF.

The chain has TRBV5-1 and TRBJ1-2, with 7 bases identical to TRBD1. Unmatched junction bases numbered 10, after V lost 4 bases and J lost 7 bases. This CDR3 is 14 amino acids long. Germline V gene data show CDR1 as SGHRS and CDR2 as YFSETQ. The CDR3 spells CASSLSNQGVGYTF. As DNA, the CDR3 is TGCGCCAGCAGCCTATCTAACCAGGGGGTTGGCTACACCTTC.

CDR3 sequence (DNA): TGTGCCAGCAGGGACAGGCCCCGAGTTTACAATGAGCAGTTCTTC. Translation: CASRDRPRVYNEQFF. The chain is built from TRBV2 and TRBJ2-1; 7 bases align to TRBD1. Germline trimming cut 6 bases from V and 4 bases from J; bases unmatched to any gene: 9. Germline lookup yields CDR1 SNHLY and CDR2 FYNNEI. This CDR3 contains 15 residues. Variable domain in full (rest from reference TRBV2 and TRBJ2-1): EPEVTQTPSHQVTQMGQEVILRCVPISNHLYFYWYRQILGQKVEFLVSFYNNEISEKSEIFDDQFSVERPDGSNFTLKIRSTKLEDSAMYFCASRDRPRVYNEQFFGPGTRLTVL.

The chain links TRBV7-9 to TRBJ1-3; no clear D. The CDR3 sequence is 15 residues long. Germline V gene data show CDR1 as SEHNR and CDR2 as FQNEAQ (reference sequence). V shed 3 bases and J shed 1 base, with 10 bases lying between them. The DNA of the CDR3 is TGTGCCAGCAGCTTGGACGGCAGATCTGGAAACACCATATATTTT. This gives the protein CASSLDGRSGNTIYF.

The chain is built from TRBV7-2 and TRBJ2-7; 8 bases fit TRBD1. The ends lost 0 bases at V and 6 bases at J; junction bases unmatched: 7. The CDR3 is made up of 15 amino acids. Germline V gene lookup returns CDR1 SGHTA and CDR2 FQGNSA. The CDR3 protein is CASSLAGQGAGEQYF. CDR3 coding DNA: TGTGCCAGCAGCTTAGCTGGACAGGGCGCAGGCGAGCAGTACTTC.

This clone was seen a few times. The chain carries TRBV11-3 and TRBJ2-3; TRBD1 aligns across 9 bases. The V gene end was trimmed by 5 bases and the J gene end by 5 bases; junction bases not matched to a gene: 14. Per germline, CDR1 SGHNT and CDR2 YENEEA. The CDR3 covers 17 residues. CDR3 amino acids: CASSLGDRVIYGDTQYF. The CDR3 DNA is TGTGCCAGCAGCCTGGGGGACAGGGTAATTTATGGAGATACGCAGTATTTT.

This rearrangement joins TRBV19 to TRBJ2-1, with D possibly called TRBD1 or TRBD2 (5 bases each). The germline V gene encodes CDR1 LNHDA and CDR2 SQIVND (reference sequence). This CDR3 is built from 17 residues. The ends were cut back, 3 bases at V and 9 bases at J, with 24 bases in the middle. Here the CDR3 DNA reads TGTGCCAGTAGTATTATGAGGGCAGGGTATGGTCAAGTTGAGCAGTTCTTC. It is translated as CASSIMRAGYGQVEQFF. Using reference TRBV19 and TRBJ2-1 for the parts outside the CDR3, the full variable domain is DGGITQSPKYLFRKEGQNVTLSCEQNLNHDAMYWYRQDPGQGLRLIYYSQIVNDFQKGDIAEGYSVSREKKESFPLTVTSAQKNPTAFYLCASSIMRAGYGQVEQFFGPGTRLTVL.

This clone was detected once. J is TRBJ2-7 and V is TRBV2; the match to TRBD1 covers 8 bases. The CDR3 consists of 14 residues. Germline V lookup: CDR1 SNHLY, CDR2 FYNNEI. After removal of 6 bases from V and 0 bases from J, the junction contained 4 bases not matched to a gene. This CDR3 reads CASSRDRSSYEQYF. The DNA for the CDR3 is TGTGCCAGCAGCAGGGACAGGAGCTCCTACGAGCAGTACTTC.

This chain connects TRBV28 to TRBJ1-4; TRBD1 agrees at 7 bases. This CDR3 is 17 amino acids long. The trim removed 2 bases at V and 4 bases at J, leaving 10 bases unmatched. Germline V lookup: CDR1 MDHEN, CDR2 SYDVKM. This chain's CDR3 is CASSLPARGGYNEKLFF. CDR3 DNA sequence: TGTGCCAGCAGTTTACCGGCCAGGGGGGGCTATAATGAAAAACTGTTTTTT.

In the case of this clone: Other DNA sequences in this specimen translate into the identical CDR3. This chain uses TRBV7-9 with TRBJ2-7, with TRBD2 as a possible D gene (6 bases). Germline-derived CDR1 and CDR2 are SEHNR and FQNEAQ (reference sequence). V was trimmed by 6 bases and J by 7 bases, leaving 10 bases between them. The CDR3 has 11 amino acids. CDR3 region: CASSPGVEQYF. The CDR3 DNA sequence: TGTGCCAGCAGTCCGGGGGTTGAGCAGTACTTC.

The V and J genes are TRBV5-4 and TRBJ2-1; 7 bases align to TRBD1. Trimming at V came to 2 bases and at J to 10 bases, leaving 6 bases not matched to a gene. This CDR3 has 13 residues. Germline V gene data show CDR1 as SGHNT and CDR2 as YYREEE (reference sequence). The CDR3 here is CASSFDRAGEQFF. In DNA form, the CDR3 reads TGTGCCAGCAGCTTTGACAGGGCCGGGGAGCAGTTCTTC.

The table lists this clone with a few counts. The gene calls are TRBV7-2 and TRBJ1-2; D is ambiguous. CDR3 length: 13 amino acids. Per germline, CDR1 SGHTA and CDR2 FQGNSA. Deletions cut 1 base from V and 2 bases from J, with 5 bases between. DNA for the CDR3: TGTGCCAGCAGCTTAGGAGGGAACTATGGCTACACCTTC. This sequence encodes CASSLGGNYGYTF.

Details on this clone: The junction does not match germline at one end; this may be a read error. The V call is TRBV27, the J call TRBJ1-3; D is unclear. The CDR3 is made up of 16 amino acids. The germline V gene encodes CDR1 MNHEY and CDR2 SMNVEV (reference sequence). The CDR3 DNA follows: TGTGCCAGCAGTATATCCGGGCTAGACGCCGGAAACACCATATATTTT. It specifies CASSISGLDAGNTIYF.

This clone was detected only a few times. V and J are TRBV19 and TRBJ2-2, with 8 bases aligning to TRBD1. V was clipped by 9 bases and J by 0 bases; unmatched bases: 3. Germline loops: CDR1 LNHDA, CDR2 SQIVND (reference sequence). This CDR3 spans 14 amino acids. In nucleotides, the CDR3 is TGTGCCAGCCAGGGGGCGCCGAACACCGGGGAGCTGTTTTTT. It translates to CASQGAPNTGELFF.

The gene calls are TRBV20-1 and TRBJ2-7; tentatively, D is TRBD2 (5 bases). There are 11 residues in the CDR3. Germline loops: CDR1 DFQATT, CDR2 SNEGSKA (reference sequence). Deletions cut 7 bases from V and 2 bases from J, with 9 bases between. The CDR3 nucleotides read TGCAGTGGAACCGGGACCTACGAGCAGTACTTC. Its translation is CSGTGTYEQYF.

The rearrangement uses TRBV9 and TRBJ1-2, with 10 nucleotides matching TRBD1. V lost 4 bases and J lost 7; bases outside the gene matches: 10. Germline V lookup: CDR1 SGDLS, CDR2 YYNGEE. There are 15 residues in the CDR3. For the CDR3, the DNA is TGTGCCAGCAGCCCAACGACAGGGGGCTTGGGTGGCTACACCTTC. Translated, it gives CASSPTTGGLGGYTF. Drawing the rest from reference TRBV9 and TRBJ1-2, the complete variable domain is DSGVTQTPKHLITATGQRVTLRCSPRSGDLSVYWYQQSLDQGLQFLIQYYNGEERAKGNILERFSAQQFPDLHSELNLSSLELGDSALYFCASSPTTGGLGGYTFGSGTRLTVV.

The chain couples TRBV28 to TRBJ2-7; 8 bases are shared with TRBD1. This CDR3 is built from 15 residues. Germline V gene sequence: CDR1 MDHEN, CDR2 SYDVKM. V lost 5 bases to trimming and J lost 4 bases; unmatched junction nucleotides: 10. The CDR3 spells CASSLPGQGNYEQYF. The CDR3 region has the DNA TGTGCCAGCAGTCTTCCAGGACAGGGAAATTACGAGCAGTACTTC.

The gene calls are TRBV5-1 and TRBJ2-7; the match to TRBD1 covers 9 bases. The V gene's germline CDR1 is SGHRS and CDR2 YFSETQ. The CDR3 totals 17 residues. V gave up 0 bases and J gave up 5 bases; unmatched junction bases: 12. The DNA for the CDR3 is TGCGCCAGCAGCTTGGTGGGACAGGGCAATTCACGTCACGAGCAGTACTTC. Its translation: CASSLVGQGNSRHEQYF.

In this sample, this clone turned up once. The chain uses TRBV4-3 and TRBJ2-1; 16 bases agree with TRBD2. Germline V lookup: CDR1 LGHNA, CDR2 YSLEER. Trimming at V came to 2 bases and at J to 6 bases, leaving 10 bases not matched to a gene. The CDR3 spans 19 residues. The CDR3 DNA is TGCGCCAGCAGCCAAACGGGACTAGCGGGAGGGCCATTTCTCAATGAGCAGTTCTTC. It translates to CASSQTGLAGGPFLNEQFF.

About this clone: Other nucleotide sequences in the sample specify the same CDR3. V and J are TRBV19 and TRBJ2-1, with D tentatively TRBD1 or TRBD2 (6 bases each). Between the trimmed V and J ends, which lost 9 bases and 2 bases, there was a span of 17 bases. Germline-derived CDR1 and CDR2 are LNHDA and SQIVND (reference sequence). This CDR3 is 15 amino acids long. The CDR3 here is CASTRVGGAYNEQFF. CDR3 nucleotides: TGTGCCAGCACACGAGTCGGGGGCGCCTACAATGAGCAGTTCTTC. The whole variable domain, remainder taken from reference TRBV19 and TRBJ2-1, is DGGITQSPKYLFRKEGQNVTLSCEQNLNHDAMYWYRQDPGQGLRLIYYSQIVNDFQKGDIAEGYSVSREKKESFPLTVTSAQKNPTAFYLCASTRVGGAYNEQFFGPGTRLTVL.

The chain carries TRBV14 and TRBJ2-7; D possibly corresponds to TRBD1 (5 bases). The germline V gene encodes CDR1 SGHDN and CDR2 FVKESK. V was cut by 2 bases and J by 2 bases, with 13 bases left in between. The CDR3 covers 15 residues. The CDR3 loop is CASSQMAQGTYEQYF. The CDR3 DNA sequence: TGTGCCAGCAGCCAAATGGCGCAGGGAACCTACGAGCAGTACTTC.

The V call is TRBV19, the J call TRBJ2-6; D not certain. V was pared by 3 bases and J by 2 bases, with 14 bases between. Looked up from germline, CDR1 is LNHDA and CDR2 is SQIVND (reference sequence). The CDR3 has 17 amino acids. The CDR3 region is CASSIAAVRAGANVLTF. The CDR3 DNA sequence: TGTGCCAGTAGTATCGCGGCAGTTAGGGCTGGGGCCAACGTCCTGACTTTC. Using reference TRBV19 and TRBJ2-6 for the parts outside the CDR3, the full variable domain is DGGITQSPKYLFRKEGQNVTLSCEQNLNHDAMYWYRQDPGQGLRLIYYSQIVNDFQKGDIAEGYSVSREKKESFPLTVTSAQKNPTAFYLCASSIAAVRAGANVLTFGAGSRLTVL.

The chain uses TRBV1 and TRBJ2-1; the D call of TRBD2 is as the table states it, not checked on the DNA. TRBV1 is deemed a pseudogene. This CDR3 has 17 residues. The CDR3 is CLRTSGEEERSYNEQFF. DNA of the CDR3: TGCCTTAGGACTAGCGGGGAGGAAGAAAGGTCCTACAATGAGCAGTTCTTC.